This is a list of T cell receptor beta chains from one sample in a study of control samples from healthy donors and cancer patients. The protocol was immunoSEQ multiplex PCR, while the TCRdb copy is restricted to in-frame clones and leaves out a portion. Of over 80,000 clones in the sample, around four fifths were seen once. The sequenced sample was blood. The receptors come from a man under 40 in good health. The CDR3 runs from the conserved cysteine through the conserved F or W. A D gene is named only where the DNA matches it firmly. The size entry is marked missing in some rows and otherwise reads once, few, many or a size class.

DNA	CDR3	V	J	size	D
TGTGCCAGCAGCCTAACGTTCGACGGGGGCCGGTGGGGCTACACCTTC	CASSLTFDGGRWGYTF	TRBV5-5	TRBJ1-2	.	.
TGTGCCAGCAGCCCTCCGGGACAGGGACACTACGAGCAGTACTTC	CASSPPGQGHYEQYF	TRBV5-5	TRBJ2-7	.	TRBD1
TGTGCCAGCAGCCCGATCGGGGGGCCCACAGATACGCAGTATTTT	CASSPIGGPTDTQYF	TRBV9	TRBJ2-3	.	.
TGTGCCAGCAGCTTAGGGGCAGGGGATGGTGAAAAACTGTTTTTT	CASSLGAGDGEKLFF	TRBV7-2	TRBJ1-4	.	.
TGTGCCACTGCCGACCGATGGGGCACAGATACGCAGTATTTT	CATADRWGTDTQYF	TRBV19	TRBJ2-3	few	.
TGTGCCAGCAGCGTAGGGGGGAGACTCAATGAAAAACTGTTTTTT	CASSVGGRLNEKLFF	TRBV9	TRBJ1-4	few	.
TGTGCCTGGAGGACCGGAGGGTACACTGAAGCTTTCTTT	CAWRTGGYTEAFF	TRBV30	TRBJ1-1	.	.
TGTGCCAGCAGCACGGCCGGGACAGGCTACGAGCAGTACTTC	CASSTAGTGYEQYF	TRBV7-2	TRBJ2-7	.	TRBD1
TGTGCCTGGACCCGGGACAGGGGAAGAGATACGCAGTATTTT	CAWTRDRGRDTQYF	TRBV30	TRBJ2-3	.	TRBD1
TGTGCCAGCAGCTTAGATCAGATCTTCTTT	CASSLDQIFF	TRBV11-2	TRBJ1-1	.	.
TGCGCCAGCAGCGTACAGGGGAGGATAGAGACCCAGTACTTC	CASSVQGRIETQYF	TRBV5-1	TRBJ2-5	.	.
TGTGCCATCAGACGGGGGCCCGACACTGAAGCTTTCTTT	CAIRRGPDTEAFF	TRBV10-3	TRBJ1-1	once	.
TGTGCCTGGAGTCGGGCGGGGAGCACAGATACGCAGTATTTT	CAWSRAGSTDTQYF	TRBV30	TRBJ2-3	.	.
TGCGCCAGCAGCTTGGCCGGGACCCTCACAGATACGCAGTATTTT	CASSLAGTLTDTQYF	TRBV5-1	TRBJ2-3	once	.
TGTGCCAGCAGCTCATCGTCGGGGGACCAAGAGACCCAGTACTTC	CASSSSSGDQETQYF	TRBV3-1/TRBV3-2	TRBJ2-5	.	.
TGTGCCAGCAGAGATCCGGGACAGGGCATCTATGGCTACACCTTC	CASRDPGQGIYGYTF	TRBV6-5	TRBJ1-2	.	TRBD1
TGTGCCAGCCAGACAGGGAACTATGGCTACACCTTC	CASQTGNYGYTF	TRBV27	TRBJ1-2	.	TRBD1
TGTGCCAGCAGCGTAATAGGGACAGATACGCAGTATTTT	CASSVIGTDTQYF	TRBV9	TRBJ2-3	.	.
TGTGCCAGCAGAGACAGCACGAACACCGGGGAGCTGTTTTTT	CASRDSTNTGELFF	TRBV6-6	TRBJ2-2	.	.
TGTGCCAGCAGCTATCTCTCTGGAAACACCATATATTTT	CASSYLSGNTIYF	TRBV5-6	TRBJ1-3	.	.
TGTGCCAGCAGCTTGGTGGCTACTGAAGCTTTCTTT	CASSLVATEAFF	TRBV5-6	TRBJ1-1	.	.
TGTGCCAGCACAGAGGGGGCTCCCCCACCCGAAGCTTTCTTT	CASTEGAPPPEAFF	TRBV6-5	TRBJ1-1	once	TRBD1
TGTGCCAGCAGCCAAGATGTGGGTTCCGGGCAGTACTTC	CASSQDVGSGQYF	TRBV14	TRBJ2-7	.	.
TGTGCCAGTAGGGGACAGCACTATGGCTACACCTTC	CASRGQHYGYTF	TRBV19	TRBJ1-2	.	TRBD1
TGTGCCAGCTCACTCCGGGACCCCCGCTTCACAAATAGCAATCAGCCCCAGCATTTT	CASSLRDPRFTNSNQPQHF	TRBV18	TRBJ1-5	.	.
TGTGCCAGCAGCCTCGGGACTAGCGGGGGCCGAGGAGATACGCAGTATTTT	CASSLGTSGGRGDTQYF	TRBV4-2	TRBJ2-3	.	TRBD2
TGTGCCAGCAGCGTAGGAGGGGGGAGGGTCACCCAGTACTTC	CASSVGGGRVTQYF	TRBV9	TRBJ2-5	.	.
TGTGCCAGCAGCTTTCATGCGGAAGGAGGGGAAAAACTGTTTTTT	CASSFHAEGGEKLFF	TRBV7-9	TRBJ1-4	.	.
TGTGCCAGCAGCCAACAAACAGGGGTCCCCTATAATTCACCCCTCCACTTT	CASSQQTGVPYNSPLHF	TRBV3-1/TRBV3-2	TRBJ1-6	.	TRBD1
TGTGCCAGCAGCTTAAGGGTAGCGGGGATCTCCTACAATGAGCAGTTCTTC	CASSLRVAGISYNEQFF	TRBV7-2	TRBJ2-1	.	TRBD2
TGTGCCAGCAGTTTAACGCGGGATGGGGTGAAACTGTTTTTT	CASSLTRDGVKLFF	TRBV28	TRBJ1-4	.	.
TGTGCCAGCAGCCAAGATCCCGCCAGCTCCTATAATTCACCCCTCCACTTT	CASSQDPASSYNSPLHF	TRBV4-2	TRBJ1-6	.	.
TGTGCCAGTAAGGCCGCGGACAGTTACACTGAAGCTTTCTTT	CASKAADSYTEAFF	TRBV19	TRBJ1-1	.	.
TGTGCCAGCAGCGCAGGGGGAGCCTACGAGCAGTACTTC	CASSAGGAYEQYF	TRBV3-1/TRBV3-2	TRBJ2-7	.	TRBD1
TGTGCCAGCAGCTACGGACAGCTGAACACTGAAGCTTTCTTT	CASSYGQLNTEAFF	TRBV7-8	TRBJ1-1	.	.
TGTGCCAGTACCCGGTCGGGGACCTACGAGCAGTACTTC	CASTRSGTYEQYF	TRBV7-9	TRBJ2-7	.	.
TGTGCCAGCAGTTTCAGGGGATACGAGACCCAGTACTTC	CASSFRGYETQYF	TRBV12-3/TRBV12-4	TRBJ2-5	few	.
TGTGCCAGCAGTGTACTACACTCCGACACCGGGGAGCTGTTTTTT	CASSVLHSDTGELFF	TRBV6-1	TRBJ2-2	.	.
TGCGCCAGCAGCTTGACGGATACCGAAAAACTGTTTTTT	CASSLTDTEKLFF	TRBV5-1	TRBJ1-4	.	.
TGCGCCAGCAGTCCCGACAGGCTCTATGGCTACACCTTC	CASSPDRLYGYTF	TRBV10-1	TRBJ1-2	.	.
TGCGCCAGCAGCTTCGAGACGGGGGGGCCCTACGAGCAGTACTTC	CASSFETGGPYEQYF	TRBV5-1	TRBJ2-7	.	TRBD2
TGTGCCAGCAGTTTATCTCCCCACCGGGGGGGGTTGACCGGGGAGCTGTTTTTT	CASSLSPHRGGLTGELFF	TRBV27	TRBJ2-2	.	TRBD2
TGCGCCAGCAGCCCGGGACAGTGGAATGAAAAACTGTTTTTT	CASSPGQWNEKLFF	TRBV4-1	TRBJ1-4	.	TRBD1
TGCGCCAGCAGCTTGGAACTGGGTGTAAACTATGGCTACACCTTC	CASSLELGVNYGYTF	TRBV5-1	TRBJ1-2	.	.
TGTGCCAGCAGTCGCTCCGGGACGGCGAACACTGAAGCTTTCTTT	CASSRSGTANTEAFF	TRBV6-2/TRBV6-3	TRBJ1-1	.	.
TGTGCCAGCCGGACAGGGGCCCCTTATAGCAATCAGCCCCAGCATTTT	CASRTGAPYSNQPQHF	TRBV19	TRBJ1-5	.	TRBD1
TGTGCCAGTTCTAGACAGGGGGCATCTACTGAAGCTTTCTTT	CASSRQGASTEAFF	TRBV19	TRBJ1-1	.	TRBD1
TGTGCCTGGAGCTTTAGCGTTGAGCAGTTCTTC	CAWSFSVEQFF	TRBV30	TRBJ2-1	.	.
TGTGCCAGCAGCGGACAACAGGGAGCTGGAAACACCATATATTTT	CASSGQQGAGNTIYF	TRBV14	TRBJ1-3	.	.
TGTGCCAGCAGCCCAGGACTAACACCTACCAGTATCGATGAGCAGTTCTTC	CASSPGLTPTSIDEQFF	TRBV3-1/TRBV3-2	TRBJ2-1	.	.
TGTGCCAGTAGTATTAGCGGGGGCGGCTATGGCTACACCTTC	CASSISGGGYGYTF	TRBV19	TRBJ1-2	.	.
TGTGCCAGCAGCGGTGACAGTACTGCAGCTAATGAAAAACTGTTTTTT	CASSGDSTAANEKLFF	TRBV9	TRBJ1-4	.	.
TGTGCCAGCAGCCGCGGGACTAACTATGGCTACACCTTC	CASSRGTNYGYTF	TRBV7-2	TRBJ1-2	.	.
TGCGCCAGCAGCCCCTGGACTGATGTGAATTCACCCCTCCACTTT	CASSPWTDVNSPLHF	TRBV5-1	TRBJ1-6	.	.